This is a list of T cell receptor beta chains from one sample in a study of blood T cell repertoires in COVID-19. The method was immunoSEQ multiplex PCR; TCRdb's version includes in-frame clones alone and lacks a portion of them. This table holds 360,000 or so clones, about nine tenths found once. Sequenced: peripheral blood. The receptors were sampled from a woman aged 60-75 years with COVID-19, enrolled during active disease. Both conserved end residues are part of each CDR3. Each record gives: CDR3 length, V gene, J gene, clone size, D gene, CDR3 DNA, CDR3 protein. The D gene is left open where the match is weak. Clone size, where shown, is once, few, many, or a class for clones that have expanded.

>15|TRBV2|TRBJ1-2|few|.
TGTGCCAGCAGTGAACCACTGGCGGAGATCTATGGCTACACCTTC
CASSEPLAEIYGYTF
>15|TRBV5-1|TRBJ1-2|.|.
TGCGCCAGCAGCTTAAGTAGCCGGGGAATAGATGGCTACACCTTC
CASSLSSRGIDGYTF
>13|TRBV19|TRBJ1-1|.|.
TGTGCCAGTGGCCTACAGGGGAACACTGAAGCTTTCTTT
CASGLQGNTEAFF
>15|TRBV5-5|TRBJ1-4|.|.
TGTGCCAGCAGCTTGGCCCCAACAGTTAGTGAAAAACTGTTTTTT
CASSLAPTVSEKLFF
>13|TRBV5-4|TRBJ2-4|.|TRBD1
TGTGCCAGCAGCTTGACAGGGGGTGACATTCAGTACTTC
CASSLTGGDIQYF
>12|TRBV29-1|TRBJ1-2|few|.
TGCAGCGTTGAATCCCCGAACTATGGCTACACCTTC
CSVESPNYGYTF
>15|TRBV27|TRBJ1-2|.|.
TGTGCCAGCAGTTCCTCGCGACAGTTAATTGATGGCTACACCTTC
CASSSSRQLIDGYTF
>15|TRBV13|TRBJ2-7|.|.
TGTGCCAGCAGCTTAGCACCCCGCGGGGCCTACGAGCAGTACTTC
CASSLAPRGAYEQYF
>15|TRBV5-8|TRBJ1-3|.|.
TGTGCCACCTACCGGGTGGTCCGTTCTGGAAACACCATATATTTT
CATYRVVRSGNTIYF
>14|TRBV6-5|TRBJ1-2|.|TRBD1
TGTGCCAGCAGCCGGACAGGGCATAGCTATGGCTACACCTTC
CASSRTGHSYGYTF
>14|TRBV9|TRBJ2-5|.|.
TGTGCCAGCAGCGTAGTACTACTGGGAGGGACCCAGTACTTC
CASSVVLLGGTQYF
>15|TRBV28|TRBJ1-2|.|TRBD1
TGTGCCAGCAGACGACAGGGGGCAGAGGGGTATGGCTACACCTTC
CASRRQGAEGYGYTF
>14|TRBV19|TRBJ1-5|.|.
TGTGCCAGTAAGTACCAGGTCGGCAATCAGCCCCAGCATTTT
CASKYQVGNQPQHF
>12|TRBV20-1|TRBJ2-7|.|.
TGCAGTGCTAGTTCCGGGGTCGACGAGCAGTACTTC
CSASSGVDEQYF
>13|TRBV6-2/TRBV6-3|TRBJ1-2|once|.
TGTGCCAGCAGTCCAGGGAAAAACTATGGCTACACCTTC
CASSPGKNYGYTF
>13|TRBV24-1|TRBJ2-1|.|.
TGTGCCACCAGTGTGAGCCGGAGCGATGAGCAGTTCTTC
CATSVSRSDEQFF
>15|TRBV7-6|TRBJ2-3|.|.
TGTGCCAGCAGCTTATACGTAGTCAGGGAAGGTATGCAGTATTTT
CASSLYVVREGMQYF
>15|TRBV19|TRBJ1-4|.|.
TGTGCCAGTAGGACAGGACCCCACCCAAATGAAAAACTGTTTTTT
CASRTGPHPNEKLFF
>15|TRBV15|TRBJ1-3|.|TRBD1
TGTGCCACCAGCGAATACAGGGGAACTGGAAACACCATATATTTT
CATSEYRGTGNTIYF
>13|TRBV7-8|TRBJ1-1|.|TRBD1
TGTGCCAGCAGCTTTAGGGGGCGAACTGAAGCTTTCTTT
CASSFRGRTEAFF
>18|TRBV27|TRBJ1-3|few|.
TGTGCCAGCAGTCCCAGGGGAGGGGCAGGCTTCACTGGAAACACCATATATTTT
CASSPRGGAGFTGNTIYF
>17|TRBV7-6|TRBJ2-3|.|TRBD2
TGTGCCAGCAGCTTAACCGGGACTAGCGGGCGCACAGATACGCAGTATTTT
CASSLTGTSGRTDTQYF
>17|TRBV28|TRBJ1-1|.|TRBD1
TGTGCCAGCAGTCTATCCGGACAGGGGTTGAGGTCGGGTGAAGCTTTCTTT
CASSLSGQGLRSGEAFF
>14|TRBV18|TRBJ1-2|.|.
TGTGCCAGCTCCAGGGGCGCTTCGGACTATGGCTACACCTTC
CASSRGASDYGYTF
>15|TRBV7-9|TRBJ2-1|.|TRBD1
TGTGCCAGCAGCCCCTCTGGGACAGGGGGCAATGAGCAGTTCTTC
CASSPSGTGGNEQFF
>15|TRBV14|TRBJ1-1|.|.
TGTGCCAGCAGCCAAGATTGGGGGGGCTTGGCTGAAGCTTTCTTT
CASSQDWGGLAEAFF
>12|TRBV7-9|TRBJ1-4|.|.
TGTGCCAGCAGCTGGTATAGTGAAAAACTGTTTTTT
CASSWYSEKLFF
>15|TRBV15|TRBJ1-4|.|TRBD1
TGTGCCACCAGCAGATACAGGGGGCTTGATGAAAAACTGTTTTTT
CATSRYRGLDEKLFF
>16|TRBV3-1/TRBV3-2|TRBJ1-2|once|.
TGTGCCAGCAGCCCAACGGGTTTGGGGAGGGATTATGGCTACACCTTC
CASSPTGLGRDYGYTF
>14|TRBV5-4|TRBJ2-1|.|TRBD2
TGTGCCAGCAGCTTGAGGACTAGCGGGGGGGAGCAGTTCTTC
CASSLRTSGGEQFF
>14|TRBV9|TRBJ2-7|.|TRBD1
TGTGCCAGCAGCAACCGGGACAGGCCTTACGAGCAGTACTTC
CASSNRDRPYEQYF
>15|TRBV28|TRBJ1-3|.|.
TGTGCCAGCAGAGATCCGGGGATCTCTGGAAACACCATATATTTT
CASRDPGISGNTIYF
>15|TRBV5-4|TRBJ1-2|few|TRBD1
TGTGCCAGCACAAGGGGGGACAGGGAGAACTATGGCTACACCTTC
CASTRGDRENYGYTF
>16|TRBV6-4|TRBJ1-3|.|.
TGTGCCAGCAGTGACCGTCCATTGACAGCGCCGGACACCATATATTTT
CASSDRPLTAPDTIYF
>15|TRBV27|TRBJ2-3|few|TRBD1
TGTGCCAGCAGGTGGACAGGGCGCAGCACAGATACGCAGTATTTT
CASRWTGRSTDTQYF
>14|TRBV10-2|TRBJ1-2|few|TRBD1
TGCGCCAGCAGCCTGACAGGGGCTAACTATGGCTACACCTTC
CASSLTGANYGYTF